This passage covers 28 T cell receptor beta chains from one sample sequenced in a study of PD-L1 blockade in urothelial cancer. Clones were sequenced by immunoSEQ multiplex PCR, and TCRdb holds only the in-frame ones, with some missing. Here the sample spans around 19,000 clones, under 85% being singletons. Time point: peripheral blood 6 weeks after treatment start. The starting material was PBMCs, obtained around atezolizumab (anti-PD-L1) treatment. The receptor set was obtained from a man aged 50 to 59 with urothelial cancer.

The chain combines TRBV5-8 with TRBJ1-2; D ambiguous. The ends were cut back, 2 bases at V and 8 bases at J, with 16 bases in the middle. This CDR3 spans 14 amino acids. Germline loops: CDR1 SGHTS, CDR2 YDEGEE. CDR3 in amino acids: CASSFDPKGAGYTF. CDR3 DNA: TGTGCCAGCAGCTTTGATCCAAAAGGAGCAGGCTACACCTTC.

CDR3 sequence (DNA): TGTGCCAGTAGCCCCGGGACATCTAATTTCTCACCCCTCCACTTT. As protein: CASSPGTSNFSPLHF. The chain links TRBV19 to TRBJ1-6; D is possibly TRBD1 (6 bases). This CDR3 is built from 15 residues. The ends were cut back, 6 bases at V and 10 bases at J, with 19 bases in the middle. Germline lookup yields CDR1 LNHDA and CDR2 SQIVND (reference sequence).

In nucleotides, the CDR3 is TGTGCCAGCAGCCCCGGGGTAGGATACGAGCAGTACTTC. Translation: CASSPGVGYEQYF. V and J are TRBV13 and TRBJ2-7; perhaps TRBD2 as D (5 bases). The CDR3 extends over 13 amino acids. The germline V gene has CDR1 PRHDT and CDR2 FYEKMQ (reference sequence). V was shortened by 5 bases and J by 4 bases, with 12 bases between the two germline ends.

This clone was counted between two and nine times. The same CDR3 also results from other DNA sequences found in this sample. V is TRBV18 and J is TRBJ1-1; 8 nucleotides match TRBD1. The germline CDR1 and CDR2 sequences are KGHSH and LQKENI. Germline trimming cut 2 bases from V and 2 bases from J; bases unmatched to any gene: 4. The CDR3 sequence is 15 residues long. The CDR3 region is CASSPDRGVNTEAFF. The CDR3 region has the DNA TGTGCCAGCTCACCAGACAGGGGCGTTAACACTGAAGCTTTCTTT.

The sample holds one count of this clone. The chain employs TRBV5-5 and TRBJ2-6, with 11 bases aligning to TRBD1. Germline CDR1 is SGHKS and CDR2 is YYEKEE (reference sequence). J gave up 0 bases and V 0 bases, and 5 bases lay outside the gene matches. CDR3 length: 19 residues. The CDR3 bases are TGTGCCAGCAGCTTGGCCGGGACAGGGGGGCTCTCTGGGGCCAACGTCCTGACTTTC. As protein: CASSLAGTGGLSGANVLTF.

V and J are TRBV6-1 and TRBJ1-1; 9 nucleotides line up with TRBD1. CDR1 MNHNS and CDR2 SASEGT come from the germline V gene. CDR3 length equals 14 residues. J was trimmed by 5 bases and V by 4 bases; bases with no gene match: 5. The CDR3 spells CASSAGTGHTEAFF. The CDR3 nucleotides are TGTGCCAGCAGTGCCGGGACAGGGCATACTGAAGCTTTCTTT.

With regard to this clone: Other DNA sequences in this specimen translate into the identical CDR3. The CDR3 spells CASSLASGRYEQYF. The CDR3 DNA reads TGTGCCAGCAGCTTAGCTAGCGGGAGATACGAGCAGTACTTC. The chain combines TRBV11-2 with TRBJ2-7, with 10 bases matching TRBD2. J gave up 4 bases and V 1 base, and 1 base lay outside the gene matches. Per germline, CDR1 SGHAT and CDR2 FQNNGV. This CDR3 region has 14 residues.

V and J are TRBV15 and TRBJ2-5; 9 nucleotides line up with TRBD2. The V segment lost 3 bases and the J segment 5 bases; nucleotides outside the gene matches: 4. This CDR3 spans 14 amino acids. CDR1 and CDR2 from the germline V gene are LNHNV and YYDKDF (reference sequence). The CDR3, as DNA: TGTGCCACCAGCAGGGCTAGCGGGGCGGAGACCCAGTACTTC. Its protein product is CATSRASGAETQYF.

The rearrangement joins TRBV5-1 to TRBJ2-5; a possible D gene is TRBD1 (5 bases). The CDR3 has 14 residues. Looked up from germline, CDR1 is SGHRS and CDR2 is YFSETQ. V lost 0 bases and J lost 6, with 12 bases in between. The CDR3 loop reads CASSLGTSGKTQYF. In DNA, the CDR3 is TGCGCCAGCAGCTTGGGGACATCAGGAAAGACCCAGTACTTC.

The chain links TRBV7-8 to TRBJ2-5; unclear D gene. Between the trimmed V and J ends, which lost 3 bases and 2 bases, there was a span of 10 bases. The CDR3 is made up of 14 amino acids. Germline CDR1 is SGHVS and CDR2 is FQNEAQ. CDR3 in amino acids: CASSLGRQQETQYF. CDR3 in DNA: TGTGCCAGCAGCTTGGGCAGGCAGCAAGAGACCCAGTACTTC.

The V and J genes are TRBV6-1 and TRBJ1-1; D is ambiguous. CDR3 length: 13 amino acids. CDR1 and CDR2 from the germline V gene are MNHNS and SASEGT. V was pared by 8 bases and J by 1 base, with 11 bases between. CDR3 sequence: CASVVSGNTEAFF. As DNA, the CDR3 is TGTGCCAGCGTGGTCTCGGGGAACACTGAAGCTTTCTTT.

The J gene is TRBJ1-5, the V gene TRBV7-8, with D maybe TRBD1 (6 bases). The germline gives CDR1 SGHVS, CDR2 FQNEAQ. The CDR3 sequence is 15 residues long. Deletions cut 2 bases from V and 0 bases from J, with 8 bases between. In DNA, the CDR3 is TGTGCCAGCAGCTTAAGGGGGACTAGCAATCAGCCCCAGCATTTT. It encodes CASSLRGTSNQPQHF.

The chain couples TRBV18 to TRBJ1-1; D remains unclear. CDR1 is KGHSH and CDR2 is LQKENI in the germline V gene. The CDR3 loop spans 14 amino acids. V was trimmed by 5 bases and J by 1 base, leaving 11 bases between them. The CDR3 DNA is TGTGCCAGCTCAGCCTTTGAGGGGAACACTGAAGCTTTCTTT. This sequence encodes CASSAFEGNTEAFF.

V is TRBV18 and J is TRBJ1-6, with 8 nucleotides matching TRBD1. The CDR3 has 18 amino acids. Trimming at V came to 6 bases and at J to 0 bases, leaving 10 bases not matched to a gene. Looked up from germline, CDR1 is KGHSH and CDR2 is LQKENI. CDR3 bases: TGTGCCAGCTCGCCAGCAGGGGGCGGTAGCTCCTATAATTCACCCCTCCACTTT. As protein: CASSPAGGGSSYNSPLHF.

This clone was recorded once. This chain joins TRBV28 and TRBJ2-3; TRBD2 might be the D (7 bases). The CDR3 is 15 residues long. Between the trimmed V and J ends, which lost 5 bases and 4 bases, there was a span of 16 bases. CDR1 is MDHEN and CDR2 is SYDVKM in the germline V gene. The CDR3: CASSPPGGQADTQYF. The CDR3 coding sequence is TGTGCCAGCAGTCCTCCGGGGGGCCAGGCAGATACGCAGTATTTT.

V is TRBV10-2 and J is TRBJ2-2, with 7 bases lining up with TRBD1. The CDR3 extends over 14 amino acids. Germline assignment: CDR1 WSHSY and CDR2 SAAADI. V gave up 10 bases and J gave up 3 bases; unmatched junction bases: 8. CDR3 sequence (DNA): TGCGCCACCTCCCGACAGGGCCACACCGGGGAGCTGTTTTTT. Translating gives CATSRQGHTGELFF.

The chain is built from TRBV2 and TRBJ1-1; D perhaps matches TRBD1 (5 bases). This CDR3 is 13 amino acids long. The V gene's germline CDR1 is SNHLY and CDR2 FYNNEI. The V end was cut by 8 bases, the J end by 4 bases, with 14 bases between. CDR3 sequence (DNA): TGTGCCAGCCAACCGGTGGGGGGCACTGAAGCTTTCTTT. The encoded protein is CASQPVGGTEAFF.

The V call is TRBV5-4, the J call TRBJ1-2; possible D gene TRBD1, 6 bases. The CDR3 covers 15 residues. Germline V gives CDR1 SGHNT, CDR2 YYREEE (reference sequence). Between the trimmed V and J ends, which lost 4 bases and 2 bases, there was a span of 15 bases. The CDR3 reads CASSPRDTRNYGYTF. The CDR3 region has the DNA TGTGCCAGCAGCCCCCGGGACACCAGAAACTATGGCTACACCTTC.

This clone was found a few times. The chain links TRBV19 to TRBJ2-3; possible D gene TRBD2, 5 bases. Looked up from germline, CDR1 is LNHDA and CDR2 is SQIVND (reference sequence). V dropped 1 base and J dropped 0 bases, with 5 bases sitting between them. The CDR3 totals 14 residues. The CDR3 protein is CASSIAGSTDTQYF. Here the CDR3 DNA reads TGTGCCAGTAGTATAGCGGGGAGCACAGATACGCAGTATTTT. The variable domain in full, completed from reference TRBV19 and TRBJ2-3, reads DGGITQSPKYLFRKEGQNVTLSCEQNLNHDAMYWYRQDPGQGLRLIYYSQIVNDFQKGDIAEGYSVSREKKESFPLTVTSAQKNPTAFYLCASSIAGSTDTQYFGPGTRLTVL.

The chain uses TRBV27 and TRBJ2-1; TRBD1 matches 7 bases. This CDR3 has 13 amino acids. Germline V gene data show CDR1 as MNHEY and CDR2 as SMNVEV (reference sequence). Trimming took 4 bases from V and 3 from J; bases not matched to a gene: 0. In DNA form, the CDR3 reads TGTGCCAGCAGTTGGGACAGCTACAATGAGCAGTTCTTC. It codes for CASSWDSYNEQFF.

The rearrangement joins TRBV9 to TRBJ2-5; 9 nucleotides line up with TRBD1. Germline V gene lookup returns CDR1 SGDLS and CDR2 YYNGEE. The V and J ends lost 3 bases and 4 bases, in that order; junction bases with no gene match: 10. The CDR3 loop spans 16 amino acids. This chain's CDR3 is CASSATTGGWGETQYF. The CDR3 coding sequence is TGTGCCAGCAGCGCGACAACAGGGGGCTGGGGAGAGACCCAGTACTTC.

V and J are TRBV9 and TRBJ1-2; 7 bases are a match to TRBD1. CDR3 size: 16 residues. Germline CDR1 is SGDLS and CDR2 is YYNGEE. V was clipped by 0 bases and J by 4 bases; unmatched bases: 9. CDR3 DNA: TGTGCCAGCAGCGTAGAGGGGACAGCAGCACTCTATGGCTACACCTTC. Translating gives CASSVEGTAALYGYTF.

This clone was recorded only once. The gene calls are TRBV6-1 and TRBJ1-5, with 12 bases fitting TRBD1. The CDR3 is 15 amino acids. Losses at the gene ends were 5 bases for V and 6 bases for J; bases not matched to a gene: 5. Germline loops: CDR1 MNHNS, CDR2 SASEGT. CDR3 sequence (DNA): TGTGCCAGCAGTCAGGGACAGGGGGCTCGTCAGCCCCAGCATTTT. This gives the protein CASSQGQGARQPQHF.

V and J are TRBV29-1 and TRBJ2-2, with TRBD1 matching over 7 bases. Per the germline V gene, CDR1 is SQVTM and CDR2 is ANQGSEA. V lost 7 bases and J lost 0; bases outside the gene matches: 5. The CDR3 runs to 14 residues. CDR3 sequence (DNA): TGCAGCGCGGGGACAGCCTCGAACACCGGGGAGCTGTTTTTT. Amino acids: CSAGTASNTGELFF.

V usage is TRBV29-1 and J usage is TRBJ2-1; maybe TRBD2 (6 bases). The CDR3 is 17 residues long. Germline V CDR1 and CDR2: SQVTM, ANQGSEA. V was clipped by 3 bases and J by 4 bases, with 22 bases between them. CDR3 nucleotides: TGCAGCGTTGACCGAGCCGGAGGGCAGGGTGATTACAATGAGCAGTTCTTC. Translated: CSVDRAGGQGDYNEQFF.

The CDR3 DNA reads as TGTGCCAGCAGCTTATGGGACAGGAGCTCCTACGAGCAGTACTTC. Translating gives CASSLWDRSSYEQYF. The chain has TRBV7-8 and TRBJ2-7, with 8 nucleotides matching TRBD1. The V and J ends lost 2 bases and 0 bases, in that order; junction bases with no gene match: 3. CDR1 SGHVS and CDR2 FQNEAQ come from the germline V gene. The CDR3 covers 15 residues.

V usage is TRBV29-1 and J usage is TRBJ1-1; 9 nucleotides line up with TRBD1. The ends lost 8 bases at V and 5 bases at J; junction bases unmatched: 12. The CDR3 spans 14 residues. CDR1 and CDR2 from the germline V gene are SQVTM and ANQGSEA. CDR3 amino acids: CSLKNRGRRTEAFF. CDR3 sequence (DNA): TGCAGCTTGAAAAACAGGGGGCGACGGACTGAAGCTTTCTTT.

V is TRBV5-1 and J is TRBJ2-1; 9 positions match TRBD1. The CDR3 covers 13 residues. CDR1 is SGHRS, CDR2 YFSETQ, per germline. Germline trimming cut 4 bases from V and 7 bases from J; bases unmatched to any gene: 3. CDR3 loop: CASSAGTGNEQFF. The CDR3 DNA reads TGCGCCAGCAGCGCCGGGACAGGGAATGAGCAGTTCTTC.